The sample holds a few counts of the clone carrying this TCR beta chain. The data derive from a study of molecular identifiers for immune sequencing clone quantification. When naive CD8 T cells were sorted, they were gated as CD8+CD4-CCR7+CD45RA+. This CDR3 has 17 residues. Germline V gene data show CDR1 as DFQATT and CDR2 as SNEGSKA (reference sequence). With 2 bases clipped from V and 4 bases from J, the junction kept 17 bases outside the gene matches. Bulk TCR libraries used previously described methods and listed TCR primers. Each CDR3 protein gets one entry after TCRdb re-called the PCR reads with MiXCR. The sample consists of about half a million distinct CDR3 sequences, about 25% of them appearing once.

What was sequenced was naive CD8+ T cells from blood, with Jurkat cell RNA spiked in. Subset denoted: FACS-sorted CD8+CD4-CCR7+CD45RA+ naive T cells. The genes are TRBV20-1 and TRBJ2-7; 7 positions match TRBD2. The clonotype was recovered from a human donor in good health. Some libraries in this study had Jurkat cell RNA spiked in. This CDR3 is CSARLPPGLAGAYEQYF. The CDR3 bases are TGCAGTGCTAGACTACCCCCGGGATTGGCGGGAGCTTACGAGCAGTACTTC.